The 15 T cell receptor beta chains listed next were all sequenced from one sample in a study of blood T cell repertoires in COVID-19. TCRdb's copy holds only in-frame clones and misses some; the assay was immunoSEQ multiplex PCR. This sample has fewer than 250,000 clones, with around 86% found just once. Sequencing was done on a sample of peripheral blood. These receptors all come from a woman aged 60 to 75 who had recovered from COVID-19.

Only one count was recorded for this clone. The CDR3 DNA reads as TGTGCCAGTAGGCGACACGCCGGTAGCAATCAGCCCCAGCATTTT. The encoded protein is CASRRHAGSNQPQHF. The V and J genes are TRBV19 and TRBJ1-5; no clear D gene. Germline V gene data show CDR1 as LNHDA and CDR2 as SQIVND (reference sequence). Trimming took 6 bases from V and 0 from J, leaving 12 bases between them. This CDR3 is built from 15 residues. The complete variable domain, with remaining parts taken from reference TRBV19 and TRBJ1-5, reads DGGITQSPKYLFRKEGQNVTLSCEQNLNHDAMYWYRQDPGQGLRLIYYSQIVNDFQKGDIAEGYSVSREKKESFPLTVTSAQKNPTAFYLCASRRHAGSNQPQHFGDGTRLSIL.

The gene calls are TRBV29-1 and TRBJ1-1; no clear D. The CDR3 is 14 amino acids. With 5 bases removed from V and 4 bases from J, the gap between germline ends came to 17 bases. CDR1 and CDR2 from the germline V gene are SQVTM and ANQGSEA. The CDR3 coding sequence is TGCAGCGTTTCTAGTAGTGGCTCGAGCACTGAAGCTTTCTTT. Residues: CSVSSSGSSTEAFF.

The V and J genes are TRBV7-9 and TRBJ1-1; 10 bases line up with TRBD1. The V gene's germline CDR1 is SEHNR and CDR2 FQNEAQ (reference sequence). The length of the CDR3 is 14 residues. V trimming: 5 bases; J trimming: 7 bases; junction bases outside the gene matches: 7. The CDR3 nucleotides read TGTGCCAGCAGCCCACCCGACAGGGGGCGTGAAGCTTTCTTT. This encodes CASSPPDRGREAFF. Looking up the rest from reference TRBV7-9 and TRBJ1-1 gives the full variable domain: DTGVSQNPRHKITKRGQNVTFRCDPISEHNRLYWYRQTLGQGPEFLTYFQNEAQLEKSRLLSDRFSAERPKGSFSTLEIQRTEQGDSAMYLCASSPPDRGREAFFGQGTRLTVV.

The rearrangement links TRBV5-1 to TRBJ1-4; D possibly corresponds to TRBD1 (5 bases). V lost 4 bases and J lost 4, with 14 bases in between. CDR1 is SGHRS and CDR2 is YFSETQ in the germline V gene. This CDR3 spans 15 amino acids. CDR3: CASSAGGGGNEKLFF. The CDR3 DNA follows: TGCGCCAGCAGCGCCGGGGGTGGTGGTAATGAAAAACTGTTTTTT.

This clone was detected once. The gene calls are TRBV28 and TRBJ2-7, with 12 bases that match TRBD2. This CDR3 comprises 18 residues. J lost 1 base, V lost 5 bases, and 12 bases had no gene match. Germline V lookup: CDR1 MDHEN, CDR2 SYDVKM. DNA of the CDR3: TGTGCCAGCAGTCCCCTCGGTCTAGCGGGGGGGAAGTCCTACGAGCAGTACTTC. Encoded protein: CASSPLGLAGGKSYEQYF. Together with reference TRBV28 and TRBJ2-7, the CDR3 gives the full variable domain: DVKVTQSSRYLVKRTGEKVFLECVQDMDHENMFWYRQDPGLGLRLIYFSYDVKMKEKGDIPEGYSVSREKKERFSLILESASTNQTSMYLCASSPLGLAGGKSYEQYFGPGTRLTVT.

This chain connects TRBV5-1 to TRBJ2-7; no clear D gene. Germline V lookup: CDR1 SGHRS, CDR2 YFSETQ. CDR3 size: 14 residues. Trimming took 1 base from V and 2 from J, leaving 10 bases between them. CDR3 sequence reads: CASSLLTATYEQYF. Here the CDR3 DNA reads TGCGCCAGCAGCTTGTTAACAGCAACCTACGAGCAGTACTTC.

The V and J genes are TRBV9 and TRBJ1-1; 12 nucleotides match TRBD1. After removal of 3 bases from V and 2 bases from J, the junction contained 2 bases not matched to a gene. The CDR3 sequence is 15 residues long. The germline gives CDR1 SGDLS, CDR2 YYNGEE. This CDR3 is CASSDGTGGNTEAFF. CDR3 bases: TGTGCCAGCAGCGACGGGACAGGGGGCAACACTGAAGCTTTCTTT.

The DNA of the CDR3 is TGTGCCAGCTCACCTCAGGGAAGAGAGACCCAGTACTTC. Amino acids: CASSPQGRETQYF. J is TRBJ2-5 and V is TRBV18; maybe TRBD1 (5 bases). In germline, CDR1 is KGHSH, CDR2 LQKENI. V was clipped by 3 bases and J by 4 bases, with 9 bases between them. CDR3 length: 13 residues.

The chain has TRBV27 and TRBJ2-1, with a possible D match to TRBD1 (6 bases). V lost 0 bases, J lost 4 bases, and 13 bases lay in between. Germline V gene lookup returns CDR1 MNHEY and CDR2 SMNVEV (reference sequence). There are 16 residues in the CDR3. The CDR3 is CASSLSGDTRYNEQFF. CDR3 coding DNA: TGTGCCAGCAGTTTATCGGGGGACACCAGGTACAATGAGCAGTTCTTC.

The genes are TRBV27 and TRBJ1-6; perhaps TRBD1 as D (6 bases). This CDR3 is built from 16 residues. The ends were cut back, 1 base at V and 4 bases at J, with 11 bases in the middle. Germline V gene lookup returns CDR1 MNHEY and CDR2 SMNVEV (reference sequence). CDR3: CASSLFGGAYNSPLHF. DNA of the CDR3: TGTGCCAGCAGTTTATTCGGGGGGGCATATAATTCACCCCTCCACTTT.

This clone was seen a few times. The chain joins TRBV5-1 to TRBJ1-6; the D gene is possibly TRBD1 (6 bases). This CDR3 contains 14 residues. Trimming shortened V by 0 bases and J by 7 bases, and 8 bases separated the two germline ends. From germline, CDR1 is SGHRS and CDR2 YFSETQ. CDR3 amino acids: CASSLGQGNSPLHF. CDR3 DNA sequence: TGCGCCAGCAGCTTGGGCCAGGGGAATTCACCCCTCCACTTT. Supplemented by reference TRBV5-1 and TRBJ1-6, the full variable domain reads KAGVTQTPRYLIKTRGQQVTLSCSPISGHRSVSWYQQTPGQGLQFLFEYFSETQRNKGNFPGRFSGRQFSNSRSEMNVSTLELGDSALYLCASSLGQGNSPLHFGNGTRLTVT.

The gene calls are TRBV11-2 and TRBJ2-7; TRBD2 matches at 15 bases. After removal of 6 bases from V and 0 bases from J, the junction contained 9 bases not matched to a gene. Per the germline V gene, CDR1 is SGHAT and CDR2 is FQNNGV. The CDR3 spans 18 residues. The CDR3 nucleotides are TGTGCCAGCAGTTTGGGACTAGCGGGGGGCCTACCCTCCTACGAGCAGTACTTC. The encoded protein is CASSLGLAGGLPSYEQYF.

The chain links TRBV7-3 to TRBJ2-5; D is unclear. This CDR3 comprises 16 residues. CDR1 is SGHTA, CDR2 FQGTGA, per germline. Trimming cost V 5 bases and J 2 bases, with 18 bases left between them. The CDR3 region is CASSPPTLGVQETQYF. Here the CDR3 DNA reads TGTGCCAGCAGCCCCCCGACCCTAGGCGTACAAGAGACCCAGTACTTC.

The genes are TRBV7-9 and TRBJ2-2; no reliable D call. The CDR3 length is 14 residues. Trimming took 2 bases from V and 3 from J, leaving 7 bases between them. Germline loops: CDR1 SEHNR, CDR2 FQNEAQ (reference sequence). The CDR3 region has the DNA TGTGCCAGCAGCTTAATGTCAGACACCGGGGAGCTGTTTTTT. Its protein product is CASSLMSDTGELFF.

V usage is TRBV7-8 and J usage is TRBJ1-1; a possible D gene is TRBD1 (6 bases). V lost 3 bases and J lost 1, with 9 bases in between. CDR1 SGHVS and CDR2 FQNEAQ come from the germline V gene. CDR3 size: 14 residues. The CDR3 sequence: CASSFYRANTEAFF. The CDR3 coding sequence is TGTGCCAGCAGCTTTTACAGGGCGAACACTGAAGCTTTCTTT.